One T cell receptor (beta chain) is described in this entry. Time point indicated: new active TB diagnosis, blood taken before or within 7 days of starting treatment. Each patient had positive sputum smear microscopy and/or positive culture. Unsorted cryopreserved PBMC were sequenced, averaging around 99,000 T cells per clinical donor. These data originate in a study of T cells in tuberculosis. Study as a whole: Sequenced TCRs come from CD1B-GMM tetramer-binding T cells.

The protocol was immunoSEQ multiplex PCR, while the TCRdb copy is restricted to in-frame clones and leaves out a portion. The sample holds some 49,000 clones, about 95% seen once. This CDR3 is 16 amino acids long. The V gene's germline CDR1 is LNHDA and CDR2 SQIVND (reference sequence). With 6 bases clipped from V and 4 bases from J, the junction kept 15 bases outside the gene matches. V is TRBV19 and J is TRBJ2-7, with 7 bases identical to TRBD1. The sequenced sample was PBMCs, obtained at tuberculosis diagnosis. The sequence came from an adult with tuberculosis. For the CDR3, the DNA is TGTGCCAGTAGCAAAAGGGCCGGGACAGCATCGTACGAGCAGTACTTC. Translation: CASSKRAGTASYEQYF.